Listed below are T cell receptor beta chains from one sample, sequenced in a study of T cells and Merkel cell carcinoma outcomes. Sequencing used immunoSEQ multiplex PCR; TCRdb keeps in-frame clones, though not all of them. The repertoire holds 8,500 to 10,000 clones, approximately 80% seen once, with over 2% in the top ten. Source material: tumor tissue from Merkel cell carcinoma. These receptors were taken from a human donor with Merkel cell carcinoma. Both conserved end residues are part of each CDR3. D genes are given only for firm matches. The listing skips clone size in some rows; elsewhere it reads once, few, many or a size class.

.,TRBV6-5,TRBJ1-1,.,CASSPGRTTEAFF,TGTGCCAGCAGTCCGGGACGGACCACTGAAGCTTTCTTT
TRBD2,TRBV7-8,TRBJ2-1,.,CASSRWEGFNEQFF,TGTGCCAGCAGCCGTTGGGAGGGTTTCAATGAGCAGTTCTTC
TRBD2,TRBV5-1,TRBJ2-3,.,CASSLETAGGYTQYF,TGCGCCAGCAGCTTGGAGACAGCGGGGGGTTATACGCAGTATTTT
.,TRBV18,TRBJ2-2,.,CASSPRDTGELFF,TGTGCCAGCTCACCACGGGACACCGGGGAGCTGTTTTTT
.,TRBV29-1,TRBJ2-5,.,CSVEYSGETQYF,TGCAGCGTTGAATATTCGGGGGAGACCCAGTACTTC
TRBD1,TRBV11-2,TRBJ2-2,.,CASSSDRGTGELFF,TGTGCCAGCAGTTCAGACAGGGGCACCGGGGAGCTGTTTTTT
TRBD2,TRBV5-6,TRBJ2-2,.,CASSFFSGGMAGELFF,TGTGCCAGCAGCTTTTTTAGCGGGGGGATGGCCGGGGAGCTGTTTTTT
.,TRBV2,TRBJ1-2,.,CASSEEGNYGYTF,TGTGCCAGCAGTGAAGAGGGGAACTATGGCTACACCTTC
.,TRBV2,TRBJ2-7,few,CASSVEGHEQYF,TGTGCCAGCAGTGTGGAGGGCCACGAGCAGTACTTC
TRBD1,TRBV5-4,TRBJ1-1,.,CASSSRTGRTEAFF,TGTGCCAGCAGCAGCCGGACAGGGCGAACTGAAGCTTTCTTT
.,TRBV5-1,TRBJ1-2,once,CASSPWADSGYGYTF,TGCGCCAGCAGCCCCTGGGCTGACAGCGGCTATGGCTACACCTTC
TRBD1,TRBV18,TRBJ2-7,.,CASSPSTGTGSEQYF,TGTGCCAGCTCACCGTCTACCGGGACAGGGAGCGAGCAGTACTTC
TRBD1,TRBV29-1,TRBJ2-3,.,CSVPDRGLTDTQYF,TGCAGCGTCCCCGACAGGGGTCTTACAGATACGCAGTATTTT
.,TRBV20-1,TRBJ2-1,few,CSASRNNEQFF,TGCAGTGCTAGTAGAAACAATGAGCAGTTCTTC
TRBD1,TRBV11-3,TRBJ1-6,.,CASSSGQNNSPLHF,TGTGCCAGCAGCTCGGGACAGAATAATTCACCCCTCCACTTT
.,TRBV4-3,TRBJ1-2,.,CASSQDRQDGYTF,TGCGCCAGCAGCCAAGACCGGCAGGATGGCTACACCTTC
.,TRBV5-5,TRBJ2-3,.,CASSIADTQYF,TGTGCCAGCTCCATTGCAGATACGCAGTATTTT
.,TRBV4-2,TRBJ2-7,.,CASSLRGAEQYF,TGTGCCAGCAGCCTCCGCGGGGCCGAGCAGTACTTC
TRBD1,TRBV6-1,TRBJ1-5,.,CASIGTVNQPQHF,TGTGCCAGCATCGGGACAGTCAATCAGCCCCAGCATTTT
.,TRBV4-1,TRBJ2-7,.,CASSRGIVPYEQYF,TGCGCCAGCAGCCGGGGGATAGTACCCTACGAGCAGTACTTC
.,TRBV27,TRBJ2-4,once,CASSLTRILAKNIQYF,TGTGCCAGCAGTCTTACACGGATTTTAGCCAAAAACATTCAGTACTTC
TRBD1,TRBV14,TRBJ1-2,.,CASSRGQPVYGYTF,TGTGCCAGCAGCCGGGGACAGCCCGTTTATGGCTACACCTTC
TRBD2,TRBV5-4,TRBJ2-3,.,CASSLEVTSGVRTDTQYF,TGTGCCAGCAGCTTGGAAGTGACTAGCGGGGTCCGCACAGATACGCAGTATTTT
TRBD1,TRBV5-1,TRBJ2-7,.,CASSPRTGGPYEQYF,TGCGCCAGCAGCCCTCGGACAGGGGGGCCCTACGAGCAGTACTTC
.,TRBV29-1,TRBJ1-2,.,CSVRSNGQNANYGYTF,TGCAGCGTTCGGTCGAACGGCCAGAACGCTAACTATGGCTACACCTTC
TRBD1,TRBV7-9,TRBJ2-7,.,CASSNYHTDRAYEQYF,TGTGCCAGCAGCAATTACCACACTGACAGGGCCTACGAGCAGTACTTC
.,TRBV1,TRBJ2-7,few,CTSSRQRGRSYEQYF,TGCACCAGCAGTAGGCAGCGGGGGAGGTCCTACGAGCAGTACTTC
TRBD1,TRBV15,TRBJ1-1,few,CATIRDRGLGEAFF,TGTGCCACCATCCGTGACAGGGGGCTTGGTGAAGCTTTCTTT
.,TRBV5-1,TRBJ1-1,.,CASRGESTEAFF,TGCGCCAGCAGGGGGGAAAGCACTGAAGCTTTCTTT
.,TRBV18,TRBJ1-3,.,CASSPTATSGNTIYF,TGTGCCAGCTCACCGACAGCCACCTCTGGAAACACCATATATTTT
.,TRBV4-1,TRBJ2-5,.,CASSFRAVQETQYF,TGCGCCAGCAGCTTTCGGGCCGTCCAAGAGACCCAGTACTTC
.,TRBV2,TRBJ2-7,.,CASANLPRDEQYF,TGTGCCAGCGCTAACCTCCCTCGGGACGAGCAGTACTTC
.,TRBV29-1,TRBJ2-4,.,CSVETAAGQNF,TGCAGCGTTGAAACCGCTGCGGGACAGAATTTC